The entry that follows covers one T cell receptor beta chain sequence. Relative to the germline gene, one junction end is altered; a read error may explain this. Sequencing was performed with immunoSEQ multiplex PCR; in TCRdb, only in-frame clones are kept and a portion is missing. Among about 130,000 clones listed, roughly 95% were seen once. These data belong to a study of control samples from healthy donors and cancer patients. The CDR3 runs 17 residues. The germline V gene has CDR1 SSHAT and CDR2 FNYEAQ (reference sequence). The rearrangement uses TRBV7-7 and TRBJ1-5; TRBD1 is a possible D gene (6 bases). Input material: blood. The receptor was isolated from a man between 25 and 39 years old in good health. Written as DNA, the CDR3 is TGTGCTAGCAGCTGTGGGGGCCGGGGGAAAGCGGGTCAGCCCCAGCATTTT. Its translation is CASSCGGRGKAGQPQHF.